This T cell receptor beta chain was sequenced during a study of T cells in Graves' hyperthyroidism and ophthalmopathy. This clonotype appeared many times. Using RNA transcripts as the source, TCR beta CDR3 regions were amplified. TCR CDR3 underwent first-round RT-PCR with the HTBI primer set. MiXCR, applied by TCRdb to the multiplex PCR reads, yields one record per CDR3 protein. Counted here are approximately 500,000 distinct CDR3 sequences, 46% occurring once; the ten biggest clones make up around 7.7%. The definition of stable Graves' hyperthyroidism was no ophthalmopathy progression within 18 months. The study excluded patients with uncontrolled infection, other autoimmune disease, pregnancy or lactation. Trimming pared 0 bases from V and 4 bases from J, leaving 12 bases between. Per germline, CDR1 DFQATT and CDR2 SNEGSKA (reference sequence). The CDR3 contains 14 residues.

The receptor comes from a young woman with Graves' hyperthyroidism. The sample comprised peripheral blood or thyroid tissue (not recorded which). The V gene is TRBV20-1, the J gene TRBJ1-1, with D possibly TRBD1 on 6 matching bases. The CDR3, as DNA: TGCAGTGCTAGAGACGAAGGGGGGGCCACTGAAGCTTTCTTT. Translated, it gives CSARDEGGATEAFF.